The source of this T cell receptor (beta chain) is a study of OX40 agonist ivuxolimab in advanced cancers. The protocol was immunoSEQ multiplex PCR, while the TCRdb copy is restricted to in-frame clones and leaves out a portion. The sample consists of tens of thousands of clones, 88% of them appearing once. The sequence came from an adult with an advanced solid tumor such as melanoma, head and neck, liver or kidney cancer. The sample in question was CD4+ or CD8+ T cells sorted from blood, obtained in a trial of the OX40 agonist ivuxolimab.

CDR3 bases: TGCAGCGTGAGTCCAGGGGACACAGATACGCAGTATTTT. This sequence encodes CSVSPGDTDTQYF. The chain recombines TRBV29-1 with TRBJ2-3; TRBD1 is a possible D gene (6 bases). CDR1 and CDR2 (germline): SQVTM, ANQGSEA. The CDR3 extends over 13 amino acids. Trimming stripped 6 bases from V and 2 bases from J, with 12 bases between.